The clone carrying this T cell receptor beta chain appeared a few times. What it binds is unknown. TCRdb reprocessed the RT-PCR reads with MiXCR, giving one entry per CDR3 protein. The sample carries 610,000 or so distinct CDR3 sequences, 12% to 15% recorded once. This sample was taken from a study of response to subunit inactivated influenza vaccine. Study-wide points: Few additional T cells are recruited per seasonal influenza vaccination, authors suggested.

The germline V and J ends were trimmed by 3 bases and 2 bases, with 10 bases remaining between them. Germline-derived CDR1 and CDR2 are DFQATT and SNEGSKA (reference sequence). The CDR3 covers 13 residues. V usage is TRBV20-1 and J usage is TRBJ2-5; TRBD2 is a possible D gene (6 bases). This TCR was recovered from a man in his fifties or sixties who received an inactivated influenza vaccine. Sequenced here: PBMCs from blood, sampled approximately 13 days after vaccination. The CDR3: CSASGTAQETQYF. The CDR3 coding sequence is TGCAGTGCTAGTGGGACTGCTCAAGAGACCCAGTACTTC.